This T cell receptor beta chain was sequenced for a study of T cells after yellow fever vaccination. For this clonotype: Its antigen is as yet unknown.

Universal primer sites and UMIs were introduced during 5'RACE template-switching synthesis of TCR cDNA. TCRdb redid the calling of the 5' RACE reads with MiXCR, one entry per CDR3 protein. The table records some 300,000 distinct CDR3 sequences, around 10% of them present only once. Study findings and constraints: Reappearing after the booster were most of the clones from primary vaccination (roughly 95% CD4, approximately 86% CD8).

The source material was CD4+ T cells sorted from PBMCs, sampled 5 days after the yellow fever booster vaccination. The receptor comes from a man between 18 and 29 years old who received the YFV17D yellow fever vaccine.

The CDR3: CSAGVPSTDTQYF. The CDR3 DNA sequence: TGCAGTGCGGGAGTCCCTAGCACAGATACGCAGTATTTT. The chain links TRBV20-1 to TRBJ2-3; D might be TRBD2 (5 bases). Germline CDR1 DFQATT, CDR2 SNEGSKA (reference sequence). Trimming took 6 bases from V and 0 from J, leaving 10 bases between them. The CDR3 length is 13 residues.